The clone carrying this T cell receptor beta chain occurred a few times. What it binds is unknown. This sample is part of a study of cytotoxic CD8 clonotypes in ibrutinib-treated CLL. Overall study context: Investigators reported some 25 partial and 2 complete responses; after median roughly 65 months, roughly 14 patients remained remitted and around twelve progressed. Response sampling came at median approximately a year of treatment, ranging roughly 6 to 36 months.

The study, taken as a whole, reports: At ibrutinib response, clonality increased, and at progression it declined back toward baseline.

Measured with immunoSEQ multiplex PCR; TCRdb has only the in-frame clones, and not every one. The profile shows tens of thousands of clones, roughly two thirds of them singletons. CDR3 size: 14 residues. V was clipped by 6 bases and J by 7 bases; unmatched bases: 8. Germline V lookup: CDR1 MNHNS, CDR2 SASEGT. The receptor's source is a human donor with chronic lymphocytic leukemia. The chain uses TRBV6-1 and TRBJ1-2, with 10 bases lining up with TRBD1. The sample was PBMCs, taken after 12 months of ibrutinib treatment. CDR3 in DNA: TGTGCCAGCAGCGCTAACCGGGACAGGGGTGGCTACACCTTC. Its translation is CASSANRDRGGYTF.